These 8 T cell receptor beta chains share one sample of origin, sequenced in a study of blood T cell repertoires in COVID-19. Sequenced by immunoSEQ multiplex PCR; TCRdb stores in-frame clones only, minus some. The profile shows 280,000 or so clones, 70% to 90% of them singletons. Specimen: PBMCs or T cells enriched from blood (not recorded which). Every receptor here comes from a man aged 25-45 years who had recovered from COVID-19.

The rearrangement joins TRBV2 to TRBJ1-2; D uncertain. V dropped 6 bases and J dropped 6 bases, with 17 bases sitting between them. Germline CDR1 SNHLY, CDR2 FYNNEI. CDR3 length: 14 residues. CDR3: CASRARESSDGYTF. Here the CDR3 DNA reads TGTGCCAGCAGAGCGAGGGAAAGTTCGGATGGCTACACCTTC.

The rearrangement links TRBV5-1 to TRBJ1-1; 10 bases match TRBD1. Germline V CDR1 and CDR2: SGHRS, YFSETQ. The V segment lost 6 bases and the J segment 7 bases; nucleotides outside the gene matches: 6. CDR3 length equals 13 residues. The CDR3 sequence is CASKTGGTVEAFF. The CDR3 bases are TGCGCCAGCAAGACAGGGGGCACCGTTGAAGCTTTCTTT. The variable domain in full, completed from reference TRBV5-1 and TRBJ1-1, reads KAGVTQTPRYLIKTRGQQVTLSCSPISGHRSVSWYQQTPGQGLQFLFEYFSETQRNKGNFPGRFSGRQFSNSRSEMNVSTLELGDSALYLCASKTGGTVEAFFGQGTRLTVV.

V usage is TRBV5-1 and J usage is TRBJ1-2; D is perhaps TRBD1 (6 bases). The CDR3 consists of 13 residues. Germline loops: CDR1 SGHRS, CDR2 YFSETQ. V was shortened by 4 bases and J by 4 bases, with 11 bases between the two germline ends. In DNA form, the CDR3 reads TGCGCCAGCAGCGACCGACAGGCCTATGGCTACACCTTC. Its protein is CASSDRQAYGYTF.

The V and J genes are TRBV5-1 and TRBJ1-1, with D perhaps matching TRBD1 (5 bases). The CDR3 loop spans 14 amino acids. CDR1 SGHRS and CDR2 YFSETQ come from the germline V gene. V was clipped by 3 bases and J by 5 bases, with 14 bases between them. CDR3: CASSSGEWGTEAFF. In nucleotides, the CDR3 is TGCGCCAGCAGCTCGGGGGAGTGGGGTACTGAAGCTTTCTTT. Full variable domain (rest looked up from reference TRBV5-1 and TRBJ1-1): KAGVTQTPRYLIKTRGQQVTLSCSPISGHRSVSWYQQTPGQGLQFLFEYFSETQRNKGNFPGRFSGRQFSNSRSEMNVSTLELGDSALYLCASSSGEWGTEAFFGQGTRLTVV.

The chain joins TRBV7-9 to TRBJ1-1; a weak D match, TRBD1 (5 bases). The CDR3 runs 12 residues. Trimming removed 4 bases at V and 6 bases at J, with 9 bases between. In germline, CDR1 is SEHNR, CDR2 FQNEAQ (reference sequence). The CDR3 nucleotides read TGTGCCAGCAGCTCGGGGGTACCTGAAGCTTTCTTT. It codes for CASSSGVPEAFF.

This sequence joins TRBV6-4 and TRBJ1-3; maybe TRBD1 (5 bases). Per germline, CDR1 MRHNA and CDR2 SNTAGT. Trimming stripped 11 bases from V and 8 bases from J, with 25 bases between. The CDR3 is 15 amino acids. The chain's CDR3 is CAGSRDYIIGDTIYF. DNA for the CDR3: TGTGCCGGCTCCCGGGACTATATTATTGGGGACACCATATATTTT.

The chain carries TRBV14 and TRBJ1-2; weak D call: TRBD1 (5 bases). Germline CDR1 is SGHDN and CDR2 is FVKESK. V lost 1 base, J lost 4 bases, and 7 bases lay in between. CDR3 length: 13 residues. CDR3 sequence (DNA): TGTGCCAGCAGCCAAGGACAGAGCTATGGCTACACCTTC. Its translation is CASSQGQSYGYTF.

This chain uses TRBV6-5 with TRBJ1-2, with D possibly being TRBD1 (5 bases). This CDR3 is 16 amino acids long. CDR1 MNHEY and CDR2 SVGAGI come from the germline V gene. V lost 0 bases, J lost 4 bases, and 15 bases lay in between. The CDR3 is CASSYSGGSFTYGYTF. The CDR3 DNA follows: TGTGCCAGCAGTTACTCCGGGGGGTCCTTCACCTATGGCTACACCTTC.